Below are 32 T cell receptor beta chains sequenced from a single sample in a study of blood T cells in healthy people across ages. The authors ran a second PCR of 7 to 11 cycles using a sample-barcoded 5' primer and a J-beta primer mix. One entry per CDR3 protein results from TCRdb running MiXCR on the 5' RACE reads. The table records around 990,000 distinct CDR3 sequences, 20% to 25% of them present only once. The data also belong to a second study, concerning T cells of mothers and their children.

Sequenced sample: blood. These receptors all stem from a girl under 10 years old in good health.

This chain joins TRBV2 and TRBJ2-7, with D perhaps TRBD2 (6 bases). Germline V lookup: CDR1 SNHLY, CDR2 FYNNEI. V dropped 3 bases and J dropped 3 bases, with 9 bases sitting between them. This CDR3 is 13 amino acids long. The CDR3: CASSEGDFYEQYF. The CDR3 coding sequence is TGTGCCAGCAGTGAGGGGGACTTCTACGAGCAGTACTTC.

This clonotype appeared a few times. The chain couples TRBV6-2 or TRBV6-3 to TRBJ2-7, with 10 positions matching TRBD1. There are 15 residues in the CDR3. J was trimmed by 6 bases and V by 6 bases; bases with no gene match: 11. The germline gives CDR1 MNHEY, CDR2 SVGEGT. For the CDR3, the DNA is TGTGCCAGCAGCACCCGACAGGGGGCTTGGAGCGAGCAGTACTTC. It yields the protein CASSTRQGAWSEQYF.

This clonotype has just a few counts. The CDR3 loop reads CASSLVLAGANEQFF. CDR3 DNA: TGTGCCAGCAGTTTAGTACTAGCGGGAGCCAATGAGCAGTTCTTC. The chain carries TRBV12-3 or TRBV12-4 and TRBJ2-1; TRBD2 agrees at 11 bases. The CDR3 extends over 15 amino acids. Trimming cost V 1 base and J 6 bases; bases outside gene matches: 2.

This chain connects TRBV20-1 to TRBJ1-1, with a weak D call TRBD1 (5 bases). The CDR3 is 14 residues long. Germline V gives CDR1 DFQATT, CDR2 SNEGSKA (reference sequence). Trimming took off 3 bases at V and 0 bases at J, with 11 bases between the two ends. This chain's CDR3 is CSASSGLMNTEAFF. CDR3 bases: TGCAGTGCTAGTTCGGGACTAATGAACACTGAAGCTTTCTTT.

This clonotype was seen a handful of times. The V and J genes are TRBV29-1 and TRBJ1-1, with TRBD1 as a possible D gene (5 bases). There are 14 residues in the CDR3. CDR1 is SQVTM and CDR2 is ANQGSEA in the germline V gene. Deletions cut 6 bases from V and 1 base from J, with 15 bases between. Written as DNA, the CDR3 is TGCAGCGTCGCCCCCGGGGGGTCGAACACTGAAGCTTTCTTT. This translates into CSVAPGGSNTEAFF.

CDR3 protein: CASSREGSVNTEAFF. CDR3 nucleotide sequence: TGTGCCAGCAGTCGGGAGGGAAGTGTGAACACTGAAGCTTTCTTT. The chain uses TRBV9 and TRBJ1-1; D is unclear. The CDR3 is made up of 15 amino acids. Between the trimmed V and J ends, which lost 5 bases and 0 bases, there was a span of 14 bases. Germline V lookup: CDR1 SGDLS, CDR2 YYNGEE.

In this sample, this clonotype turned up a few times. The chain carries TRBV3-1 and TRBJ2-5; TRBD2 matches 14 bases. Germline V gene data show CDR1 as LGHDT and CDR2 as YNNKEL (reference sequence). The CDR3 consists of 18 residues. J was trimmed by 1 base and V by 4 bases; bases with no gene match: 8. In DNA form, the CDR3 reads TGTGCCAGCAGCCGGACCGGGACTAGCGGGAGTGGCCAAGAGACCCAGTACTTC. Amino acids: CASSRTGTSGSGQETQYF.

This chain links TRBV4-3 with TRBJ2-7; D possibly corresponds to TRBD2 (6 bases). Looked up from germline, CDR1 is LGHNA and CDR2 is YSLEER. With 0 bases removed from V and 7 bases from J, the gap between germline ends came to 19 bases. CDR3 length: 16 residues. CDR3 DNA sequence: TGCGCCAGCAGCCAAGATTCAACGGGGACTTTGGTGGAGCAGTACTTC. It codes for CASSQDSTGTLVEQYF.

V usage is TRBV7-9 and J usage is TRBJ1-2, with D uncertain. Between the trimmed V and J ends, which lost 3 bases and 7 bases, there was a span of 9 bases. The CDR3 length is 12 residues. Germline V gives CDR1 SEHNR, CDR2 FQNEAQ (reference sequence). The CDR3 reads CASSLREGGYTF. CDR3 DNA: TGTGCCAGCAGCTTGCGTGAAGGTGGCTACACCTTC.

This clonotype was picked up a small number of times. The DNA for the CDR3 is TGTGCCACCAGTGGCGGGTTGGCTTTTGATGGCTACACCTTC. It specifies CATSGGLAFDGYTF. V gene TRBV24-1 combines with J gene TRBJ1-2; D unresolved. V lost 5 bases and J 6 bases, leaving 15 bases between the germline ends. The germline V gene has CDR1 KGHDR and CDR2 SFDVKD. The CDR3 covers 14 residues.

The chain links TRBV6-5 to TRBJ2-1, with a possible D match to TRBD2 (6 bases). V was trimmed by 8 bases and J by 10 bases, leaving 18 bases between them. The germline V gene encodes CDR1 MNHEY and CDR2 SVGAGI. The CDR3 has 13 residues. CDR3 in DNA: TGTGCCAGCCGACTAGGCCCCCGGGTCGAGCAGTTCTTC. This codes for CASRLGPRVEQFF.

This sequence joins TRBV29-1 and TRBJ2-5, with TRBD2 matching over 7 bases. The trim removed 3 bases at V and 0 bases at J, leaving 1 base unmatched. This CDR3 is 13 amino acids long. The germline gives CDR1 SQVTM, CDR2 ANQGSEA. The CDR3 nucleotides are TGCAGCGTTGAGCGGGAGTACCAAGAGACCCAGTACTTC. It encodes CSVEREYQETQYF.

This clonotype has only a few counts. A much larger clone lies one base from this, so it may be a read error. The CDR3 DNA is TGTTCCAGCAGTTTTACCGGGAACACTGAAGCTTTCTTT. It specifies CSSSFTGNTEAFF. J is TRBJ1-1 and V is TRBV12-3 or TRBV12-4; no definite D call. The CDR3 length is 13 residues.

The chain carries TRBV20-1 and TRBJ1-3; TRBD1 matches 11 bases. The CDR3 has 16 amino acids. V was pared by 0 bases and J by 4 bases, with 5 bases of the junction left unmatched. In germline, CDR1 is DFQATT, CDR2 SNEGSKA (reference sequence). CDR3 in amino acids: CSARDTDRGLGNTIYF. The CDR3 DNA reads as TGCAGTGCTAGAGATACGGACAGGGGGCTCGGAAACACCATATATTTT.

The rearrangement joins TRBV4-1 to TRBJ2-7, with 8 nucleotides matching TRBD1. J lost 2 bases, V lost 1 base, and 10 bases had no gene match. The CDR3 spans 17 residues. The V gene's germline CDR1 is MGHRA and CDR2 YSYEKL. The CDR3, as DNA: TGCGCCAGCAGCCAAGGTAATAGGAGACAGGGGCCCTACGAGCAGTACTTC. Its translation is CASSQGNRRQGPYEQYF.

Here the CDR3 reads CAISVGGRNANTGELFF. The CDR3 DNA sequence: TGTGCCATCAGTGTAGGAGGACGGAACGCGAACACCGGGGAGCTGTTTTTT. The chain uses TRBV10-3 and TRBJ2-2, with D possibly being TRBD2 (5 bases). The CDR3 sequence is 17 residues long. Germline CDR1 ENHRY, CDR2 SYGVKD. Between the trimmed V and J ends, which lost 4 bases and 0 bases, there was a span of 15 bases.

The rearrangement links TRBV3-1 to TRBJ2-5, with D perhaps TRBD2 (5 bases). Matching the DNA end better, TRBJ2-7 makes the J call doubtful. Germline loops: CDR1 LGHDT, CDR2 YNNKEL (reference sequence). The CDR3 is 14 amino acids. CDR3 sequence: CASSQEGVPYEQYF. CDR3 coding DNA: TGTGCCAGCAGCCAAGAGGGAGTCCCCTACGAGCAGTACTTC.

This clonotype was detected a few times. The gene calls are TRBV27 and TRBJ2-5; 8 positions agree with TRBD1. CDR1 and CDR2 from the germline V gene are MNHEY and SMNVEV (reference sequence). The CDR3 extends over 12 amino acids. J gave up 3 bases and V 6 bases, and 0 bases lay outside the gene matches. The CDR3 DNA is TGTGCCAGCAGGGGACAGGAAGAGACCCAGTACTTC. It specifies CASRGQEETQYF.

This clonotype has only a few counts. J is TRBJ2-6 and V is TRBV12-3 or TRBV12-4; 8 bases are shared with TRBD1. J was trimmed by 3 bases and V by 3 bases; bases with no gene match: 7. The CDR3 is 17 residues long. The CDR3 coding sequence is TGTGCCAGCAGTTTTTGGCAGGGGGCGATTGGGGCCAACGTCCTGACTTTC. As protein: CASSFWQGAIGANVLTF.

The rearrangement uses TRBV12-3 or TRBV12-4 and TRBJ1-5, with a possible D match to TRBD1 (6 bases). The V and J ends lost 3 bases and 4 bases respectively, with 10 bases between them. This CDR3 is built from 14 residues. CDR3 DNA: TGTGCCAGCAGTTTTCTACAGGGAAATCAGCCCCAGCATTTT. Its translation is CASSFLQGNQPQHF.

The V gene is TRBV29-1, the J gene TRBJ2-7; TRBD1 matches 8 bases. The end of the DNA fits TRBJ2-5 better, so the J call may be wrong. The CDR3 loop spans 14 amino acids. Germline V gene data show CDR1 as SQVTM and CDR2 as ANQGSEA. The CDR3, as DNA: TGCAGCGTTGAAGGGCCAGGGGGCAGCGAGACCCAGTACTTC. Its translation is CSVEGPGGSETQYF.

V gene TRBV29-1 combines with J gene TRBJ2-3; D may be TRBD1 (5 bases). The CDR3 is 13 amino acids. V lost 6 bases, J lost 2 bases, and 12 bases lay in between. Germline V gene lookup returns CDR1 SQVTM and CDR2 ANQGSEA. The CDR3: CSVGAVITDTQYF. The CDR3 coding sequence is TGCAGCGTAGGGGCGGTGATCACAGATACGCAGTATTTT.

This clonotype was seen at least ten times. The chain uses TRBV4-1 and TRBJ1-1; D is unclear. Between the trimmed V and J ends, which lost 0 bases and 3 bases, there was a span of 5 bases. CDR1 is MGHRA and CDR2 is YSYEKL in the germline V gene. CDR3 length: 13 amino acids. The CDR3 DNA reads TGCGCCAGCAGCCAAGACAGGTACACTGAAGCTTTCTTT. Translation: CASSQDRYTEAFF.

This clonotype turned up a few times. The chain uses TRBV5-1 and TRBJ2-1, with TRBD2 matching 13 bases. The CDR3 totals 17 residues. V lost 4 bases, J lost 0 bases, and 4 bases stayed unmatched. Germline-derived CDR1 and CDR2 are SGHRS and YFSETQ. The CDR3 sequence: CASSKTSGRLSYNEQFF. The DNA of the CDR3 is TGCGCCAGCAGCAAGACTAGCGGGAGGCTCTCCTACAATGAGCAGTTCTTC.

In this sample, this clonotype turned up a few times. This chain joins TRBV7-9 and TRBJ2-1; no clear D. The V gene's germline CDR1 is SEHNR and CDR2 FQNEAQ (reference sequence). V was trimmed by 2 bases and J by 8 bases, leaving 13 bases between them. There are 14 residues in the CDR3. DNA for the CDR3: TGTGCCAGCAGCTTAAGTTTACGTGTGGATGAGCAGTTCTTC. Amino acid sequence: CASSLSLRVDEQFF.

The chain is built from TRBV9 and TRBJ2-5; 14 nucleotides agree with TRBD2. Unmatched junction bases numbered 6, after V lost 6 bases and J lost 5 bases. Germline CDR1 reads SGDLS; CDR2 reads YYNGEE. This CDR3 has 15 residues. The CDR3 nucleotides read TGTGCCAGCAAGCGACTAGCGGGAGGGCTTGAGACCCAGTACTTC. Protein sequence: CASKRLAGGLETQYF.

This clonotype was recorded a few times. The chain is built from TRBV27 and TRBJ2-3; no clear D gene. CDR1 and CDR2 from the germline V gene are MNHEY and SMNVEV (reference sequence). The CDR3 spans 15 residues. V was cut by 4 bases and J by 2 bases, with 13 bases left in between. The CDR3 DNA reads TGTGCCAGCAGTTCTCTGGAACCTAACACAGATACGCAGTATTTT. Translating it yields CASSSLEPNTDTQYF.

The rearrangement uses TRBV6-2 or TRBV6-3 and TRBJ2-5, with no clear D. Germline V gene lookup returns CDR1 MNHEY and CDR2 SVGEGT. Trimming cost V 0 bases and J 1 base, with 18 bases left between them. There are 18 residues in the CDR3. The CDR3 spells CASSYSVVPAHPQETQYF. In DNA form, the CDR3 reads TGTGCCAGCAGTTACTCCGTCGTCCCGGCCCATCCCCAAGAGACCCAGTACTTC.

The genes are TRBV11-2 and TRBJ2-1; D gene uncertain. The J call is doubtful: the DNA matches TRBJ2-5 better. The CDR3 loop spans 11 amino acids. The germline CDR1 and CDR2 sequences are SGHAT and FQNNGV. Here the CDR3 DNA reads TGTGCCAGCAGCTTAGATTTGACCCAGTACTTC. The encoded protein is CASSLDLTQYF.

This clonotype was counted at least ten times. A read error may account for a junction end that differs from germline. This chain connects TRBV5-1 to TRBJ2-7; 9 bases are a match to TRBD1. The CDR3 consists of 13 residues. Germline CDR1 reads SGHRS; CDR2 reads YFSETQ. The CDR3 loop reads CASSWGQGYEQYF. The CDR3 DNA follows: TGTGCCAGCAGTTGGGGACAGGGTTACGAGCAGTACTTC.

This chain joins TRBV25-1 and TRBJ1-4, with D possibly TRBD1 on 5 matching bases. V was trimmed by 5 bases and J by 6 bases, leaving 13 bases between them. The CDR3 consists of 14 residues. Germline assignment: CDR1 MGHDK and CDR2 SYGVNS. The CDR3 region has the DNA TGTGCCAGCAGTCTCCCCAGGGTGGATGAAAAACTGTTTTTT. This translates into CASSLPRVDEKLFF.

This clonotype occurred a few times. The chain combines TRBV7-9 with TRBJ2-5; D unresolved. Trimming took off 4 bases at V and 11 bases at J, with 20 bases between the two ends. This CDR3 has 14 amino acids. Germline values: CDR1 SEHNR, CDR2 FQNEAQ (reference sequence). This chain's CDR3 is CASSSPIVTLVQYF. The DNA for the CDR3 is TGTGCCAGCAGCTCACCAATCGTAACTTTGGTGCAGTACTTC.